Listed here are 11 T cell receptor beta chains from one sample, sequenced in a study of OX40 agonist ivuxolimab in advanced cancers. The data were produced by immunoSEQ multiplex PCR, yet TCRdb's version contains in-frame clones alone and is incomplete. Counted here are 68,000 or so clones, 86% occurring once; the ten biggest clones make up around 8.2%. Sequenced here: CD4+ or CD8+ T cells sorted from blood, sampled in a trial of the OX40 agonist ivuxolimab. Receptor source: an adult with an advanced solid tumor such as melanoma, head and neck, liver or kidney cancer.

The chain recombines TRBV6-1 with TRBJ2-7; D not certain. Trimming shortened V by 6 bases and J by 3 bases, and 9 bases separated the two germline ends. Germline assignment: CDR1 MNHNS and CDR2 SASEGT. There are 12 residues in the CDR3. CDR3 sequence (DNA): TGTGCCAGCAGGGACGGCCTCTACGAGCAGTACTTC. Protein: CASRDGLYEQYF.

This chain links TRBV7-2 with TRBJ2-3; maybe TRBD2 (5 bases). The V gene's germline CDR1 is SGHTA and CDR2 FQGNSA. CDR3 length: 11 amino acids. Trimming stripped 5 bases from V and 5 bases from J, with 5 bases between. CDR3 coding DNA: TGTGCCAGCAGCCGGGGAGATACGCAGTATTTT. As protein: CASSRGDTQYF.

V and J are TRBV7-2 and TRBJ1-6; D not resolved. Germline-derived CDR1 and CDR2 are SGHTA and FQGNSA. The ends were cut back, 4 bases at V and 1 base at J, with 8 bases in the middle. The CDR3 spans 15 residues. DNA for the CDR3: TGTGCCAGCAGCTCTTTGGTGTCCTATAATTCACCCCTCCACTTT. Translating it yields CASSSLVSYNSPLHF.

The rearrangement joins TRBV7-8 to TRBJ2-2; TRBD2 matches at 8 bases. CDR1 is SGHVS, CDR2 FQNEAQ, per germline. V shed 5 bases, J shed 1 base, and the junction held 3 bases outside the gene matches. This CDR3 has 15 residues. The CDR3 reads CASSPRGGNTGELFF. The CDR3 DNA sequence: TGTGCCAGCAGCCCCCGGGGGGGGAACACCGGGGAGCTGTTTTTT.

The chain recombines TRBV29-1 with TRBJ2-3; tentatively, D is TRBD2 (7 bases). The V end lost 4 bases, the J end lost 0 bases, and 20 bases lay between the germline ends. The V gene's germline CDR1 is SQVTM and CDR2 ANQGSEA. The CDR3 runs 17 residues. CDR3 residues: CSVVGNRAGVSTDTQYF. In DNA, the CDR3 is TGCAGCGTTGTTGGTAACAGGGCGGGGGTTAGCACAGATACGCAGTATTTT.

The chain carries TRBV10-3 and TRBJ1-2; 7 bases fit TRBD1. V lost 3 bases to trimming and J lost 4 bases; unmatched junction nucleotides: 8. Germline V gene data show CDR1 as ENHRY and CDR2 as SYGVKD. This CDR3 is built from 15 residues. The CDR3 sequence is CAISDPRRTGYGYTF. CDR3 DNA sequence: TGTGCCATCAGTGACCCCCGACGGACAGGCTATGGCTACACCTTC.

The chain joins TRBV28 to TRBJ2-2; unclear D gene. The CDR3 spans 10 residues. Germline V lookup: CDR1 MDHEN, CDR2 SYDVKM. The V gene lost 6 bases and the J gene lost 5 bases, with 1 base spanning the gap. Here the CDR3 DNA reads TGTGCCAGCAGGACCGGGGAGCTGTTTTTT. Its translation is CASRTGELFF.

The chain uses TRBV5-1 and TRBJ2-3; 11 bases fit TRBD1. Germline CDR1 SGHRS, CDR2 YFSETQ. CDR3 length equals 17 residues. J was trimmed by 5 bases and V by 3 bases; bases with no gene match: 11. CDR3 nucleotide sequence: TGCGCCAGCAGCTACCGGACAGGGGGCGCCTTGGGAGATACGCAGTATTTT. Amino acid sequence: CASSYRTGGALGDTQYF.

This clone showed up just a few times. This sequence joins TRBV18 and TRBJ2-7; 7 bases fit TRBD2. V was clipped by 2 bases and J by 6 bases; unmatched bases: 13. Germline CDR1 reads KGHSH; CDR2 reads LQKENI. This CDR3 has 16 amino acids. The CDR3 loop is CASSPGRGAFLGEQYF. CDR3 in DNA: TGTGCCAGCTCACCAGGGAGGGGCGCCTTCCTGGGCGAGCAGTACTTC. Looking up the rest from reference TRBV18 and TRBJ2-7 gives the full variable domain: NAGVMQNPRHLVRRRGQEARLRCSPMKGHSHVYWYRQLPEEGLKFMVYLQKENIIDESGMPKERFSAEFPKEGPSILRIQQVVRGDSAAYFCASSPGRGAFLGEQYFGPGTRLTVT.

This clone was counted a single time. The chain recombines TRBV9 with TRBJ2-1; D not certain. The germline CDR1 and CDR2 sequences are SGDLS and YYNGEE. The CDR3 spans 15 residues. V was clipped by 0 bases and J by 0 bases, with 7 bases between them. The CDR3 DNA sequence: TGTGCCAGCAGCGTAGAGGCGAGCTCCTACAATGAGCAGTTCTTC. This gives the protein CASSVEASSYNEQFF.

The rearrangement joins TRBV11-3 to TRBJ2-6, with a tentative D call TRBD2 (5 bases). The germline V gene encodes CDR1 SGHNT and CDR2 YENEEA. The CDR3 has 16 amino acids. V lost 4 bases and J lost 1, with 11 bases in between. CDR3 bases: TGTGCCAGCAGCTCGGGGATGAAGTCTGGGGCCAACGTCCTGACTTTC. This sequence encodes CASSSGMKSGANVLTF.